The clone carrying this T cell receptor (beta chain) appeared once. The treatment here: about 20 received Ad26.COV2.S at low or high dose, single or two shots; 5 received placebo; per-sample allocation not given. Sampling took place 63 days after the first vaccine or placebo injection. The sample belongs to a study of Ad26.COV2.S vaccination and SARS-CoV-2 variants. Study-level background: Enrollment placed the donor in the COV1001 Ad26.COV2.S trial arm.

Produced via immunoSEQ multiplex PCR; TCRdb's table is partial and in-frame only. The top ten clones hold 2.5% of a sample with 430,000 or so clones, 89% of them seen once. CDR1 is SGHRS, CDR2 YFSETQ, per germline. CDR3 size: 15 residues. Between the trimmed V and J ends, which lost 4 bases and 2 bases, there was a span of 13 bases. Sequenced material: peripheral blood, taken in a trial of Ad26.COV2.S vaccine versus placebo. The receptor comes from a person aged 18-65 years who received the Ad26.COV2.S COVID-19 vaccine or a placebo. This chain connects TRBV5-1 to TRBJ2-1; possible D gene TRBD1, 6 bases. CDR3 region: CASSGTGPPYNEQFF. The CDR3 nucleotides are TGCGCCAGCAGCGGAACAGGGCCCCCCTACAATGAGCAGTTCTTC.